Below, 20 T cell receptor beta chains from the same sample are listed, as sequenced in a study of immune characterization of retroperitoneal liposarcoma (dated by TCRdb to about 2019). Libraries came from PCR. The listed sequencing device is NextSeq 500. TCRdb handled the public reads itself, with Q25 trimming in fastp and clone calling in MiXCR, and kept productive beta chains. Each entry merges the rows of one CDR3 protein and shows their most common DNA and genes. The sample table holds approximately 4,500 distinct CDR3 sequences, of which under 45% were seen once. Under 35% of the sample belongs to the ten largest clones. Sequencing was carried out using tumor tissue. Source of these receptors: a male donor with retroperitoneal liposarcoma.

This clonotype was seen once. The chain's CDR3 is CASSSRLAGGDYEQFF. The CDR3 bases are TGTGCCAGCAGCTCCCGACTGGCGGGAGGGGATTACGAGCAGTTCTTC. The rearrangement uses TRBV7-8 and TRBJ2-1; 9 bases fit TRBD2. CDR1 and CDR2 from the germline V gene are SGHVS and FQNEAQ. CDR3 length: 16 amino acids. The trim removed 4 bases at V and 10 bases at J, leaving 14 bases unmatched.

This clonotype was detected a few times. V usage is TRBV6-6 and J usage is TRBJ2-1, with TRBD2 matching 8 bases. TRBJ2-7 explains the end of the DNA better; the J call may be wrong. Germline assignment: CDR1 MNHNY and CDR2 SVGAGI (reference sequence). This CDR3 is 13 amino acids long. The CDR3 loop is CASSYERETEQYF. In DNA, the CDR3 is TGTGCCAGCAGTTACGAGCGGGAGACTGAGCAGTACTTC.

The CDR3 bases are TGCGCCAGCAGCTTGGGGACAGGGGGCAAGACTGAAGCTTTCTTT. Translating gives CASSLGTGGKTEAFF. This chain connects TRBV5-1 to TRBJ1-1, with TRBD1 matching over 11 bases. V dropped 0 bases and J dropped 5; count of bases not matched to a gene: 3. The CDR3 consists of 15 residues. CDR1 SGHRS and CDR2 YFSETQ come from the germline V gene.

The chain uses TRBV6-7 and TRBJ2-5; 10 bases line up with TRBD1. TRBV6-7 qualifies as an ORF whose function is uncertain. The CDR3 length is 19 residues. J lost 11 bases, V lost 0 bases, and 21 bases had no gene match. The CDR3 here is CASSYSTGGGYHDGNEQYF. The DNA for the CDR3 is TGTGCCAGCAGTTACTCGACAGGGGGCGGTTATCACGACGGCAATGAGCAGTACTTC.

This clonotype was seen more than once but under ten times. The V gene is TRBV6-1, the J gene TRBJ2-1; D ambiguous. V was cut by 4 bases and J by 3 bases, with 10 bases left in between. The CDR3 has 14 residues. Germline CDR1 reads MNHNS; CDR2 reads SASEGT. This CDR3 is CASSGQPGYNEQFF. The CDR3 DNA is TGTGCCAGCAGTGGGCAGCCCGGCTACAATGAGCAGTTCTTC.

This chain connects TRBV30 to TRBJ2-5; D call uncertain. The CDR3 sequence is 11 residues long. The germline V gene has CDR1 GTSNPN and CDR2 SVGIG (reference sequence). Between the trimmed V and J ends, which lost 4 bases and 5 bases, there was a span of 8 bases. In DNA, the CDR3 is TGTGCCTGGATCCGGGCCGAGACCCAGTACTTC. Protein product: CAWIRAETQYF.

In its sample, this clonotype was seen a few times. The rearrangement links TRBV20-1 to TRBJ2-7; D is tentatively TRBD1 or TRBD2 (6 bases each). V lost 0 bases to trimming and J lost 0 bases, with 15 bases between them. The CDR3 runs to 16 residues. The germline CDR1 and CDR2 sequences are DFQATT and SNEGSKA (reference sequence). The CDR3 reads CSARDYRGHHSYEQYF. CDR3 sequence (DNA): TGCAGTGCTAGAGATTATCGGGGGCACCACTCCTACGAGCAGTACTTC.

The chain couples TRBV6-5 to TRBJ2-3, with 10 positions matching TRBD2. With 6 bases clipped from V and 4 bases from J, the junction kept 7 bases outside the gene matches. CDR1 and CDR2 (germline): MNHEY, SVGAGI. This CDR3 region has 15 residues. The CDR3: CASSPLAGEPDTQYF. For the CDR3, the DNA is TGTGCCAGCAGCCCCCTAGCGGGAGAGCCAGATACGCAGTATTTT.

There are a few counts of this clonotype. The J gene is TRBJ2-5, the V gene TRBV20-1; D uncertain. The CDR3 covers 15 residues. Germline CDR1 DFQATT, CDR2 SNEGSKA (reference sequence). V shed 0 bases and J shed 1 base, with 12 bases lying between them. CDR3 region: CSARDHSRSQETQYF. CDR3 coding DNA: TGCAGTGCTAGAGATCATAGCAGAAGCCAAGAGACCCAGTACTTC.

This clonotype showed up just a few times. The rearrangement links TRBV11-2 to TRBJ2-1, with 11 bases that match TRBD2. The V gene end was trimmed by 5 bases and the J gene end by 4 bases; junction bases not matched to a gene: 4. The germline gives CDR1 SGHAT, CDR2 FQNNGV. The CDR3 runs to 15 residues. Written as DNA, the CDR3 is TGTGCCAGCAGCGTTAGCGGGAGGGGGTACAATGAGCAGTTCTTC. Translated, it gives CASSVSGRGYNEQFF. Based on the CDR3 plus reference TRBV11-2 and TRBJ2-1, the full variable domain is EAGVAQSPRYKIIEKRQSVAFWCNPISGHATLYWYQQILGQGPKLLIQFQNNGVVDDSQLPKDRFSAERLKGVDSTLKIQPAKLEDSAVYLCASSVSGRGYNEQFFGPGTRLTVL.

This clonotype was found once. The CDR3 protein is CASRTAITGTRYNEQFF. DNA for the CDR3: TGTGCCAGCAGAACCGCGATCACCGGGACTAGGTACAATGAGCAGTTCTTC. The chain has TRBV27 and TRBJ2-1; 8 bases are a match to TRBD2. Germline CDR1 and CDR2: MNHEY and SMNVEV (reference sequence). CDR3 length: 17 residues. With 6 bases clipped from V and 4 bases from J, the junction kept 14 bases outside the gene matches.

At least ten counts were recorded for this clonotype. This CDR3 reads CAIKKAGVSGSQPQHF. The CDR3 DNA follows: TGTGCCATCAAAAAGGCGGGGGTCTCGGGTAGTCAGCCCCAGCATTTT. The chain uses TRBV28 and TRBJ1-5; D possibly corresponds to TRBD1 (5 bases). CDR3 length: 16 amino acids. Trimming pared 10 bases from V and 6 bases from J, leaving 25 bases between. Germline V CDR1 and CDR2: MDHEN, SYDVKM.

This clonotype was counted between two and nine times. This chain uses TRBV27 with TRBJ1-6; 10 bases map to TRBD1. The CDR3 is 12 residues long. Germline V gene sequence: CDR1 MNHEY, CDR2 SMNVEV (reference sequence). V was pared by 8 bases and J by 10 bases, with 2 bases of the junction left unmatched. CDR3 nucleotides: TGTGCCAGCGGGACAGGGGTCTCACCCCTCCACTTT. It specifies CASGTGVSPLHF.

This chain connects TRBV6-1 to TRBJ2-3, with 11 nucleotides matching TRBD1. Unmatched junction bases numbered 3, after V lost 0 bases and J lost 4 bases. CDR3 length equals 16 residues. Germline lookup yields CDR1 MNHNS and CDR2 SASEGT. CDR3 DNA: TGTGCCAGCAGTGAAGCGCCGGGACAGGGGGCAGATACGCAGTATTTT. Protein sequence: CASSEAPGQGADTQYF.

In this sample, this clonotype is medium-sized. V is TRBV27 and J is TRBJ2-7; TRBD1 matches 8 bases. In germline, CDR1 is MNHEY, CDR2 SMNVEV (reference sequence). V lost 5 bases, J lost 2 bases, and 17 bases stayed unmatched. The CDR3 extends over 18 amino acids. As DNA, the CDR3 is TGTGCCAGCAGTAGGACTCACGGGACAGGCTTGAAACCCTACGAGCAGTACTTC. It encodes CASSRTHGTGLKPYEQYF.

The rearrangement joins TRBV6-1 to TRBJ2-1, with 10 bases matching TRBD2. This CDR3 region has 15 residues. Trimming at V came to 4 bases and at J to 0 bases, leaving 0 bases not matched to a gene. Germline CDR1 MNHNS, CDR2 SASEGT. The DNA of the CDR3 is TGTGCCAGCAGTGGGACTAGCGGCTCCTACAATGAGCAGTTCTTC. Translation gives CASSGTSGSYNEQFF.

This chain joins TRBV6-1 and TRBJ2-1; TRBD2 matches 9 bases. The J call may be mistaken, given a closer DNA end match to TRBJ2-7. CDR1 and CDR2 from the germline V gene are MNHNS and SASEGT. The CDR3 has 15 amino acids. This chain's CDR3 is CASSVELAGNYEQYV. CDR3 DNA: TGTGCCAGCAGTGTTGAGCTAGCGGGGAACTACGAGCAGTACGTC.

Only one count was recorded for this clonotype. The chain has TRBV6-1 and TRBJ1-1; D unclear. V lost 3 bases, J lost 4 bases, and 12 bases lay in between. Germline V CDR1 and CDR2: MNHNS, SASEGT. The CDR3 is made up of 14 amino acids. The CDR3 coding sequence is TGTGCCAGCAGTGAGACTACGGTGGTCACTGAAGCTTTCTTT. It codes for CASSETTVVTEAFF.

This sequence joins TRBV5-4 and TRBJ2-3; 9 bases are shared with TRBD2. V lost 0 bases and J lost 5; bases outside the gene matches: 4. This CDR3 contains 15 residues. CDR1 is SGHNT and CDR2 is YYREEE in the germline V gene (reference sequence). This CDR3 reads CASSLVAGGRDTQYF. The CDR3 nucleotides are TGTGCCAGCAGCTTGGTGGCGGGAGGGCGAGATACGCAGTATTTT.

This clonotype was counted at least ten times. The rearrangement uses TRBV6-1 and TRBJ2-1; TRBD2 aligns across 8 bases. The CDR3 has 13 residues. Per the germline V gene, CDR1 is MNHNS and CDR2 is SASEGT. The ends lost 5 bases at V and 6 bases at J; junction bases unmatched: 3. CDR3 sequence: CASSPGLVNEQFF. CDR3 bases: TGTGCCAGCAGTCCGGGACTAGTCAATGAGCAGTTCTTC.